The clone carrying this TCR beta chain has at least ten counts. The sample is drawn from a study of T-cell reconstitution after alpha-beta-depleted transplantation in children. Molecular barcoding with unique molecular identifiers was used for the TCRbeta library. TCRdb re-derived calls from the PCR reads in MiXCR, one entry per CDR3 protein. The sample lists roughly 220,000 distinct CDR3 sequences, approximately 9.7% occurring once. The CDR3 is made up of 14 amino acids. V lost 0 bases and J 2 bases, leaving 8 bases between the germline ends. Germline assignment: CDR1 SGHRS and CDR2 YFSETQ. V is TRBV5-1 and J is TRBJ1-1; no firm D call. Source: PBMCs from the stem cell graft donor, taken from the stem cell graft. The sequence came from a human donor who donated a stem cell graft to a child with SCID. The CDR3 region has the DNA TGCGCCAGCAGCTTGGCCGCGGGTAACACTGAAGCTTTCTTT. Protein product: CASSLAAGNTEAFF.